A single sample gave rise to the 14 T cell receptor beta chains below, sequenced in a study of blood T cell repertoires in COVID-19. Profiling relied on immunoSEQ multiplex PCR, and the TCRdb table lists in-frame clones only, not all of them. The sample shows about 230,000 clones, over 80% of them seen only once. The material sequenced was peripheral blood. The receptors were sampled from a man in his forties with acute or convalescent COVID-19.

The chain couples TRBV27 to TRBJ2-7, with TRBD1 matching over 7 bases. J lost 5 bases, V lost 5 bases, and 9 bases had no gene match. Germline values: CDR1 MNHEY, CDR2 SMNVEV (reference sequence). This CDR3 contains 14 residues. The CDR3 coding sequence is TGTGCCAGCAGTCTCCCAGACAGGGTCAACGAGCAGTACTTC. It yields the protein CASSLPDRVNEQYF.

The V and J genes are TRBV30 and TRBJ2-1; no clear D. The CDR3 totals 14 residues. Trimming pared 0 bases from V and 6 bases from J, leaving 12 bases between. CDR1 is GTSNPN, CDR2 SVGIG, per germline (reference sequence). In DNA form, the CDR3 reads TGTGCCTGGAGTGTCCCTGACCACAGCAATGAGCAGTTCTTC. This codes for CAWSVPDHSNEQFF.

The CDR3 loop reads CASSLNGEETQYF. CDR3 in DNA: TGTGCCAGCAGTTTAAACGGGGAAGAGACCCAGTACTTC. V gene TRBV27 combines with J gene TRBJ2-5, with D possibly being TRBD2 (5 bases). Trimming removed 2 bases from V and 3 bases from J, with 7 bases in between. CDR1 and CDR2 (germline): MNHEY, SMNVEV (reference sequence). The CDR3 contains 13 residues.

This chain connects TRBV30 to TRBJ2-6; D is uncertain. This CDR3 has 13 residues. The germline V and J ends were trimmed by 5 bases and 0 bases, with 5 bases remaining between them. Germline lookup yields CDR1 GTSNPN and CDR2 SVGIG (reference sequence). The CDR3 DNA reads TGTGCCTGGCAGGCCTCTGGGGCCAACGTCCTGACTTTC. Translating gives CAWQASGANVLTF.

This rearrangement joins TRBV5-4 to TRBJ2-7; 10 nucleotides agree with TRBD1. This CDR3 spans 16 amino acids. Per the germline V gene, CDR1 is SGHNT and CDR2 is YYREEE (reference sequence). Trimming removed 4 bases from V and 3 bases from J; junction bases left unmatched: 10. The CDR3 DNA sequence: TGTGCCAGCAGCCTGAACCCGGGACAGGGGTACTACGAGCAGTACTTC. It codes for CASSLNPGQGYYEQYF.

In nucleotides, the CDR3 is TGTGCCAGCTCATCCCGACAGGGGGCGAAAGAGCAGTACTTC. Protein product: CASSSRQGAKEQYF. The V gene is TRBV18, the J gene TRBJ2-7; 10 nucleotides agree with TRBD1. Germline CDR1 KGHSH, CDR2 LQKENI. The CDR3 sequence is 14 residues long. J was trimmed by 7 bases and V by 5 bases; bases with no gene match: 8.

The chain uses TRBV27 and TRBJ2-7; D perhaps matches TRBD1 (6 bases). The CDR3 extends over 16 amino acids. Trimming removed 4 bases at V and 4 bases at J, with 20 bases between. CDR1 is MNHEY, CDR2 SMNVEV, per germline (reference sequence). CDR3 region: CASSSPYKSGAYEQYF. DNA of the CDR3: TGTGCCAGCAGTTCACCATACAAATCAGGGGCTTACGAGCAGTACTTC.

The chain has TRBV20-1 and TRBJ2-5; D is uncertain. Trimming cost V 6 bases and J 0 bases, with 5 bases left between them. The germline gives CDR1 DFQATT, CDR2 SNEGSKA (reference sequence). The CDR3 is 11 residues long. The CDR3 region is CSAQHQETQYF. The CDR3 DNA reads as TGCAGTGCACAGCACCAAGAGACCCAGTACTTC.

This sequence joins TRBV5-1 and TRBJ2-7; D gene unclear. Trimming left V 5 bases short and J 4 bases short, with 19 bases between. CDR1 SGHRS and CDR2 YFSETQ come from the germline V gene. The CDR3 runs 15 residues. For the CDR3, the DNA is TGCGCCAGCAGATCCGCCCCTCAGTTGATGTACGAGCAGTACTTC. Its translation: CASRSAPQLMYEQYF.

Points on this clone: The sample holds other DNA sequences that translate to the same CDR3. The chain has TRBV2 and TRBJ2-2; the D gene is possibly TRBD1 (5 bases). The CDR3 extends over 14 amino acids. Per the germline V gene, CDR1 is SNHLY and CDR2 is FYNNEI. V lost 7 bases, J lost 1 base, and 10 bases lay in between. DNA of the CDR3: TGTGCCAGCACCAGGACACAGAACACCGGGGAGCTGTTTTTT. Its translation: CASTRTQNTGELFF.

The rearrangement links TRBV6-1 to TRBJ1-5; unclear D gene. The CDR3 extends over 15 amino acids. The V end was cut by 3 bases, the J end by 0 bases, with 9 bases between. CDR1 MNHNS and CDR2 SASEGT come from the germline V gene. CDR3 residues: CASSDYSSSNQPQHF. CDR3 in DNA: TGTGCCAGCAGTGATTACAGTTCTAGCAATCAGCCCCAGCATTTT.

V is TRBV6-1 and J is TRBJ2-7; no definite D call. This CDR3 has 12 amino acids. V lost 2 bases and J 3 bases, leaving 5 bases between the germline ends. Germline V gene sequence: CDR1 MNHNS, CDR2 SASEGT. CDR3 in DNA: TGTGCCAGCAGTGAAACCAGCTACGAGCAGTACTTC. Translated: CASSETSYEQYF.

In this sample, this clone turned up a few times. The gene calls are TRBV10-3 and TRBJ1-1; tentatively, D is TRBD1 (5 bases). There are 14 residues in the CDR3. Germline V gene sequence: CDR1 ENHRY, CDR2 SYGVKD. Trimming left V 10 bases short and J 1 base short, with 16 bases between. The DNA for the CDR3 is TGTGCCACCTTGTCGGGACTCGGGAACACTGAAGCTTTCTTT. Protein product: CATLSGLGNTEAFF.

V is TRBV25-1 and J is TRBJ1-5; D is ambiguous. Germline V gene data show CDR1 as MGHDK and CDR2 as SYGVNS. The CDR3 spans 16 residues. V lost 0 bases and J lost 3, with 12 bases in between. The CDR3 nucleotides read TGTGCCAGCAGTGAATATGCGGGGTTTTACAATCAGCCCCAGCATTTT. Its translation: CASSEYAGFYNQPQHF.